The 27 T cell receptor beta chains reported below all come from one sample, sequenced in a study of T cells after posttransplantation cyclophosphamide. Clones were read by immunoSEQ multiplex PCR, and TCRdb kept only the in-frame ones, dropping some. The sample contains under 50,000 clones, none of them singletons. Sequencing used PBMCs. The receptors were sampled from a middle-aged man in good health, CMV-negative, and a related stem cell transplant donor.

This clone has a count of ten or more. The rearrangement joins TRBV6-5 to TRBJ2-1; TRBD1 aligns across 9 bases. V shed 6 bases, J shed 14 bases, and the junction held 17 bases outside the gene matches. This CDR3 is built from 15 residues. Germline loops: CDR1 MNHEY, CDR2 SVGAGI. The CDR3 region is CASSPSGQGYSDEFF. CDR3 coding DNA: TGTGCCAGCAGCCCCTCGGGACAGGGATACTCCGATGAGTTCTTC.

This clone was recorded many times. The chain couples TRBV27 to TRBJ2-5; 7 bases line up with TRBD1. Germline loops: CDR1 MNHEY, CDR2 SMNVEV (reference sequence). The J segment lost 2 bases and the V segment lost 5 bases, leaving 11 bases of the junction unmatched. CDR3 length: 16 amino acids. DNA for the CDR3: TGTGCCAGCAGTCTCCTGGGGACAGACGTACAAGAGACCCAGTACTTC. It specifies CASSLLGTDVQETQYF.

This clone has ten or more counts. The V call is TRBV4-3, the J call TRBJ2-2, with 10 nucleotides matching TRBD2. V trimming: 1 base; J trimming: 2 bases; junction bases outside the gene matches: 4. The CDR3 sequence is 17 residues long. Germline V gene data show CDR1 as LGHNA and CDR2 as YSLEER. This CDR3 reads CASSQGIAGGNTGELFF. Written as DNA, the CDR3 is TGCGCCAGCAGCCAAGGGATAGCGGGAGGCAACACCGGGGAGCTGTTTTTT.

This clone has at least ten counts. V and J are TRBV14 and TRBJ2-3, with D possibly being TRBD1 (7 bases). V was cut by 3 bases and J by 8 bases, with 12 bases left in between. Germline V gene lookup returns CDR1 SGHDN and CDR2 FVKESK. The CDR3 runs 13 residues. The CDR3 reads CASSQQGGSTQYF. CDR3 DNA sequence: TGTGCCAGCAGCCAGCAGGGGGGTTCTACGCAGTATTTT.

This clone was recorded at least ten times. The V and J genes are TRBV15 and TRBJ2-3; 9 positions match TRBD1. V was pared by 3 bases and J by 2 bases, with 6 bases of the junction left unmatched. CDR1 is LNHNV, CDR2 YYDKDF, per germline (reference sequence). CDR3 length: 16 amino acids. The CDR3 loop is CATSSVWTGATDTQYF. CDR3 DNA sequence: TGTGCCACCAGCAGCGTGTGGACAGGGGCCACAGATACGCAGTATTTT.

This clone was picked up many times. J is TRBJ2-7 and V is TRBV4-2; the D gene is possibly TRBD1 (6 bases). The CDR3 sequence is 14 residues long. V was trimmed by 5 bases and J by 0 bases, leaving 11 bases between them. CDR1 is LGHNA, CDR2 YNFKEQ, per germline. The CDR3 sequence is CASSKNRASYEQYF. DNA of the CDR3: TGTGCCAGCAGCAAAAACAGGGCCTCCTACGAGCAGTACTTC.

In this sample, this clone turned up many times. This sequence joins TRBV6-1 and TRBJ2-1; the D gene is possibly TRBD2 (5 bases). V shed 4 bases and J shed 8 bases, with 15 bases lying between them. This CDR3 is built from 14 residues. Per the germline V gene, CDR1 is MNHNS and CDR2 is SASEGT. CDR3 sequence reads: CASSVRENGDEQFF. For the CDR3, the DNA is TGTGCCAGCAGTGTGAGGGAGAACGGAGATGAGCAGTTCTTC.

This clone was recorded many times. The rearrangement links TRBV11-3 to TRBJ2-3, with D unclear. CDR1 is SGHNT, CDR2 YENEEA, per germline. Trimming stripped 0 bases from V and 6 bases from J, with 4 bases between. The CDR3 covers 12 residues. CDR3 region: CASSLDPDTQYF. The CDR3, as DNA: TGTGCCAGCAGCTTAGATCCGGATACGCAGTATTTT.

In this sample, this clone turned up many times. DNA for the CDR3: TGTGCCAGCAGCTTAGTTGCGGGGGGAAGGTCGTACGAGCAGTACTTC. This encodes CASSLVAGGRSYEQYF. This chain connects TRBV7-8 to TRBJ2-7, with TRBD2 matching 8 bases. Germline loops: CDR1 SGHVS, CDR2 FQNEAQ. The CDR3 spans 16 residues. V shed 1 base, J shed 4 bases, and the junction held 9 bases outside the gene matches.

In this sample, this clone turned up many times. V gene TRBV6-1 combines with J gene TRBJ1-5; TRBD1 matches 8 bases. There are 17 residues in the CDR3. Germline V gene sequence: CDR1 MNHNS, CDR2 SASEGT. J was trimmed by 5 bases and V by 0 bases; bases with no gene match: 9. The CDR3 reads CASSEADRGFGHQPQHF. DNA of the CDR3: TGTGCCAGCAGTGAAGCCGACAGGGGTTTTGGGCATCAGCCCCAGCATTTT.

This clone was counted ten times or more. This chain links TRBV6-4 with TRBJ1-1, with no clear D. V lost 6 bases to trimming and J lost 2 bases, with 10 bases between them. Germline CDR1 MRHNA, CDR2 SNTAGT. The CDR3 consists of 13 residues. This CDR3 is CASSPRGNTEAFF. CDR3 sequence (DNA): TGTGCCAGCAGCCCTCGGGGTAACACTGAAGCTTTCTTT.

This clone showed up many times. The chain carries TRBV7-9 and TRBJ1-2, with a possible D match to TRBD1 (6 bases). Germline assignment: CDR1 SEHNR and CDR2 FQNEAQ (reference sequence). Between the trimmed V and J ends, which lost 1 base and 6 bases, there was a span of 12 bases. The CDR3 has 14 amino acids. The CDR3 DNA sequence: TGTGCCAGCAGCTTAGTTGGGACATGGGATGGCTACACCTTC. It yields the protein CASSLVGTWDGYTF. The full variable domain, with the rest looked up from reference TRBV7-9 and TRBJ1-2, is DTGVSQNPRHKITKRGQNVTFRCDPISEHNRLYWYRQTLGQGPEFLTYFQNEAQLEKSRLLSDRFSAERPKGSFSTLEIQRTEQGDSAMYLCASSLVGTWDGYTFGSGTRLTVV.

A few counts support this clone. This clone may be a read error of a much larger clone one base away. This rearrangement joins TRBV6-1 to TRBJ1-5, with D possibly TRBD1 on 5 matching bases. The ends were cut back, 6 bases at V and 7 bases at J, with 16 bases in the middle. Germline V gene sequence: CDR1 MNHNS, CDR2 SASEGT. This CDR3 is 14 amino acids long. In DNA, the CDR3 is TGTGCCAGCAGCAGAAGGGGTGTAGGGCAGCCCCAGCATTTT. It codes for CASSRRGVGQPQHF.

In its sample, this clone was seen many times. V gene TRBV19 combines with J gene TRBJ2-3; 12 positions agree with TRBD2. The CDR3 loop spans 16 amino acids. After removal of 4 bases from V and 8 bases from J, the junction contained 10 bases not matched to a gene. Per the germline V gene, CDR1 is LNHDA and CDR2 is SQIVND (reference sequence). In DNA form, the CDR3 reads TGTGCCAGTAGTACGAGGACTAGCGGGAATGGGGGTACGCAGTATTTT. Encoded protein: CASSTRTSGNGGTQYF.

This clone was recorded many times. The V call is TRBV4-1, the J call TRBJ2-2; tentatively, D is TRBD1 (6 bases). The CDR3 extends over 15 amino acids. Trimming removed 4 bases at V and 6 bases at J, with 15 bases between. In germline, CDR1 is MGHRA, CDR2 YSYEKL. CDR3 nucleotide sequence: TGCGCCAGCAGCCCAACAGGGAAGTTAGCCGGGGAGCTGTTTTTT. Amino acids: CASSPTGKLAGELFF.

In its sample, this clone was seen many times. The V gene is TRBV5-4, the J gene TRBJ2-3; possible D gene TRBD2, 5 bases. Trimming shortened V by 5 bases and J by 2 bases, and 12 bases separated the two germline ends. CDR1 is SGHNT and CDR2 is YYREEE in the germline V gene (reference sequence). This CDR3 is built from 14 residues. The CDR3 DNA sequence: TGTGCCAGCAGTCCCGGACTTTTCACAGATACGCAGTATTTT. Translation: CASSPGLFTDTQYF.

This clone was seen more than once but under ten times. The chain is built from TRBV7-2 and TRBJ2-5; 7 positions agree with TRBD2. The DNA end is a closer match to TRBJ2-7, so the J assignment may be wrong. Germline V gene lookup returns CDR1 SGHTA and CDR2 FQGNSA. This CDR3 contains 15 residues. CDR3 amino acids: CASSLASGTSYEQYF. For the CDR3, the DNA is TGTGCCAGCAGCTTAGCAAGCGGGACGTCCTACGAGCAGTACTTC.

CDR3 region: CASSDTWSQPQHF. The CDR3 nucleotides read TGTGCCAGCAGTGATACGTGGAGTCAGCCCCAGCATTTT. The rearrangement links TRBV6-5 to TRBJ1-5, with no clear D. V lost 5 bases and J 6 bases, leaving 11 bases between the germline ends. In germline, CDR1 is MNHEY, CDR2 SVGAGI. CDR3 length: 13 residues.

This clone was counted many times. The chain joins TRBV5-1 to TRBJ2-3, with D possibly matching TRBD2 (5 bases). This CDR3 comprises 14 residues. The V end lost 2 bases, the J end lost 8 bases, and 15 bases lay between the germline ends. Germline V gene sequence: CDR1 SGHRS, CDR2 YFSETQ. The CDR3 spells CASSFSGREGTQYF. CDR3 coding DNA: TGCGCCAGCAGCTTCTCCGGGCGTGAGGGTACGCAGTATTTT.

V and J are TRBV6-5 and TRBJ1-1; D possibly corresponds to TRBD1 (6 bases). Germline loops: CDR1 MNHEY, CDR2 SVGAGI. This CDR3 has 13 residues. V was shortened by 8 bases and J by 0 bases, with 10 bases between the two germline ends. The CDR3 sequence is CASVGQLNTEAFF. The CDR3 nucleotides are TGTGCCAGCGTGGGACAATTGAACACTGAAGCTTTCTTT.

In its sample, this clone was seen many times. DNA for the CDR3: TGTGCCAGTAGTATAGCGGGTGGCGGGGAGCTGTTTTTT. It specifies CASSIAGGGELFF. The rearrangement uses TRBV19 and TRBJ2-2; D is undetermined. The germline CDR1 and CDR2 sequences are LNHDA and SQIVND (reference sequence). Trimming took 1 base from V and 7 from J, leaving 7 bases between them. The CDR3 runs 13 residues.

The chain combines TRBV28 with TRBJ1-6; D ambiguous. The germline V gene has CDR1 MDHEN and CDR2 SYDVKM. Trimming left V 5 bases short and J 2 bases short, with 10 bases between. This CDR3 has 15 residues. The CDR3 region is CASSRRLAYNSPLHF. CDR3 sequence (DNA): TGTGCCAGCAGTCGCAGGCTGGCCTATAATTCACCCCTCCACTTT.

This clone came up many times. In nucleotides, the CDR3 is TGTGCCAGCAGTTACTCGAGGCTAGCGGGAGTCGAGCAGTACTTC. This gives the protein CASSYSRLAGVEQYF. The J gene is TRBJ2-7, the V gene TRBV6-5; TRBD2 aligns across 10 bases. The V segment lost 0 bases and the J segment 6 bases; nucleotides outside the gene matches: 5. Germline CDR1 reads MNHEY; CDR2 reads SVGAGI. This CDR3 has 15 amino acids.

This clone was seen many times. This chain uses TRBV28 with TRBJ2-3; 8 bases are a match to TRBD2. The junction had 3 bases not matched to a gene; V was cut back by 6 bases and J by 4 bases. Germline assignment: CDR1 MDHEN and CDR2 SYDVKM. This CDR3 has 13 residues. CDR3 residues: CASRLADADTQYF. CDR3 nucleotide sequence: TGTGCCAGCAGACTAGCGGACGCAGATACGCAGTATTTT.

The V and J genes are TRBV5-1 and TRBJ2-3; D is possibly TRBD1 (5 bases). CDR1 is SGHRS, CDR2 YFSETQ, per germline. Trimming left V 0 bases short and J 3 bases short, with 11 bases between. CDR3 length: 15 residues. This CDR3 reads CASSLGGWATDTQYF. CDR3 nucleotide sequence: TGCGCCAGCAGCTTGGGGGGCTGGGCGACAGATACGCAGTATTTT.

This clone has ten or more counts. The chain employs TRBV7-2 and TRBJ2-7; maybe TRBD2 (6 bases). This CDR3 is built from 14 residues. The V gene's germline CDR1 is SGHTA and CDR2 FQGNSA. V was pared by 1 base and J by 4 bases, with 11 bases between. CDR3 sequence: CASSLVAAGYEQYF. CDR3 bases: TGTGCCAGCAGCTTAGTTGCGGCGGGGTACGAGCAGTACTTC.

This clone was counted ten times or more. The chain uses TRBV6-4 and TRBJ2-1; 8 nucleotides align to TRBD2. J was trimmed by 0 bases and V by 6 bases; bases with no gene match: 4. The CDR3 covers 15 residues. Germline CDR1 reads MRHNA; CDR2 reads SNTAGT. The CDR3 bases are TGTGCCAGCAGCTCCGGGACTAGCTCCTACAATGAGCAGTTCTTC. Protein: CASSSGTSSYNEQFF.